Each of the 10 T cell receptor beta chains below was sequenced from the same sample in a study of blood T cell repertoires in COVID-19. The table came from immunoSEQ multiplex PCR; TCRdb's copy has only in-frame clones and leaves some out. The repertoire has more than 300,000 clones, 80% to 90% of them found once; the top ten carry under 11%. The sequencing input was peripheral blood. These receptors all stem from a woman aged 25 to 39 with COVID-19, enrolled during active disease.

This chain joins TRBV19 and TRBJ2-1, with 12 bases aligning to TRBD2. Losses at the gene ends were 5 bases for V and 9 bases for J; bases not matched to a gene: 8. The germline gives CDR1 LNHDA, CDR2 SQIVND (reference sequence). This CDR3 spans 15 amino acids. CDR3 region: CASSPSSGRASEQFF. DNA for the CDR3: TGTGCCAGTAGTCCTTCTAGCGGGAGGGCCAGTGAGCAGTTCTTC.

The chain uses TRBV19 and TRBJ1-4; D call uncertain. CDR3 size: 12 residues. The germline CDR1 and CDR2 sequences are LNHDA and SQIVND (reference sequence). V dropped 4 bases and J dropped 8 bases, with 8 bases sitting between them. CDR3 DNA: TGTGCCAGTAGTAGCGCGAACGAAAAACTGTTTTTT. It is translated as CASSSANEKLFF.

The count of this clone is one. The genes are TRBV7-9 and TRBJ2-7, with no clear D. The germline V gene has CDR1 SEHNR and CDR2 FQNEAQ (reference sequence). The CDR3 runs 12 residues. V dropped 5 bases and J dropped 0 bases, with 5 bases sitting between them. The CDR3 sequence is CASSAVSYEQYF. In nucleotides, the CDR3 is TGTGCCAGCAGCGCAGTCTCCTACGAGCAGTACTTC.

V gene TRBV28 combines with J gene TRBJ2-7, with a tentative D call TRBD1 (6 bases). Per the germline V gene, CDR1 is MDHEN and CDR2 is SYDVKM. V was pared by 4 bases and J by 2 bases, with 15 bases between. This CDR3 is built from 15 residues. The CDR3 sequence is CASSWIRQAPYEQYF. CDR3 nucleotide sequence: TGTGCCAGCAGTTGGATTCGACAGGCCCCCTACGAGCAGTACTTC.

CDR3 DNA: TGCGCCAGCAGTGACCCGGGACAGGGTTCAGAGACCCAGTACTTC. This sequence encodes CASSDPGQGSETQYF. The chain has TRBV10-1 and TRBJ2-5, with 9 positions matching TRBD1. CDR3 length: 15 amino acids. The V gene's germline CDR1 is WNHNN and CDR2 SYGVQD (reference sequence). V gave up 3 bases and J gave up 4 bases; unmatched junction bases: 6.

This clone was found once. For the CDR3, the DNA is TGCGCCAGCAGCTTCACTAGCACTGGCACAGATACGCAGTATTTT. It yields the protein CASSFTSTGTDTQYF. The rearrangement links TRBV5-1 to TRBJ2-3, with a possible D match to TRBD2 (6 bases). The V end was cut by 2 bases, the J end by 1 base, with 11 bases between. The CDR3 is 15 amino acids. Per the germline V gene, CDR1 is SGHRS and CDR2 is YFSETQ.

This chain connects TRBV4-1 to TRBJ2-7; D remains unclear. The V end lost 4 bases, the J end lost 0 bases, and 7 bases lay between the germline ends. This CDR3 region has 13 residues. CDR1 is MGHRA, CDR2 YSYEKL, per germline. The CDR3 spells CASSPRSSYEQYF. The CDR3, as DNA: TGCGCCAGCAGCCCACGGTCCTCCTACGAGCAGTACTTC.

The CDR3 DNA follows: TGTGCCAGCAGTTACGCGGGGGCGCGGTACGAGCAGTACTTC. Its translation is CASSYAGARYEQYF. This chain joins TRBV6-2 or TRBV6-3 and TRBJ2-7; D may be TRBD2 (7 bases). V lost 2 bases and J 4 bases, leaving 12 bases between the germline ends. CDR3 length: 14 amino acids. Germline lookup yields CDR1 MNHEY and CDR2 SVGEGT.

This sequence joins TRBV27 and TRBJ2-3, with D possibly matching TRBD2 (5 bases). V lost 5 bases and J lost 1, with 13 bases in between. Germline CDR1 MNHEY, CDR2 SMNVEV (reference sequence). This CDR3 contains 15 residues. CDR3 in amino acids: CASSPPSRGTDTQYF. Written as DNA, the CDR3 is TGTGCCAGCAGTCCGCCGTCGCGGGGCACAGATACGCAGTATTTT.

V usage is TRBV30 and J usage is TRBJ2-1; perhaps TRBD2 as D (5 bases). The ends were cut back, 1 base at V and 3 bases at J, with 10 bases in the middle. The germline V gene has CDR1 GTSNPN and CDR2 SVGIG (reference sequence). This CDR3 has 14 amino acids. CDR3: CAWSAVAGYNEQFF. CDR3 nucleotide sequence: TGTGCCTGGAGTGCGGTGGCGGGCTACAATGAGCAGTTCTTC.